The following is a T cell receptor (beta chain) sequence with its context. As yet, its antigen is unknown. Every donor, a Caucasian adult, lived in Nashville, Tennessee. The CDR3 is 16 residues long. Germline loops: CDR1 SGHDT, CDR2 YYEEEE. V lost 1 base and J 8 bases, leaving 20 bases between the germline ends. This sample was included in a study of shared clonotypes between healthy human individuals. Study-level background: Used for every donor were three CD4 naive, three CD4 memory, two CD8 naive and one CD8 memory plate. Study-wide results and limits: Estimated richness was generally greater in naive than memory subsets.

The method was immunoSEQ multiplex PCR; TCRdb's version includes in-frame clones alone and lacks a portion of them. Of some 2 million clones listed, 85% to 95% are singletons. The chain has TRBV5-6 and TRBJ2-3; D is possibly TRBD1 or TRBD2 (6 bases each). The TCR comes from a man between 18 and 29 years old in good health. The sequenced material came from naive CD4+ T cells sorted from blood. Subset of the sample: CD45RA+ positively selected. The CDR3 spells CASSLQGSGADGTQYF. The DNA for the CDR3 is TGTGCCAGCAGCTTGCAGGGTTCGGGGGCAGATGGTACGCAGTATTTT.